A single T cell receptor beta chain is shown here with its context. The antigen is undetermined. A much larger clone lies one base from this, so it may be a read error. Time point in this sample: persistent/refractory GD, antithyroid drugs over 5 years with positive TRAb. From RNA extracted from PBMCs, the TCR library was made. Germline V gene sequence: CDR1 MDHEN, CDR2 SYDVKM. The CDR3 sequence is 13 residues long. These data are taken from a study of regulatory T cells in long-lasting Graves disease. The study, taken as a whole, reports: Persistent disease was associated with favored TRBV28 usage and with favored use of TRBJ1-2 and TRBJ2-5.

CDR3-region Arm-PCR and iRepertoire HTBI primers produced the TCR beta libraries. TCRdb called the multiplex PCR reads again in MiXCR, with one record for every CDR3 protein. The sample records roughly 700,000 distinct CDR3 sequences, about 30% being singletons. The TCR originated in a female donor with Graves disease. The sample consisted of peripheral blood mononuclear cells (PBMCs), taken when the disease was refractory, from a patient treated with antithyroid drugs. The chain is built from TRBV28 and TRBJ2-5; D is unresolved. CDR3 protein: CASNLRYQETQYF. In DNA, the CDR3 is TGTGCCAGCAATTTAAGGTACCAAGAGACCCAGTACTTC.